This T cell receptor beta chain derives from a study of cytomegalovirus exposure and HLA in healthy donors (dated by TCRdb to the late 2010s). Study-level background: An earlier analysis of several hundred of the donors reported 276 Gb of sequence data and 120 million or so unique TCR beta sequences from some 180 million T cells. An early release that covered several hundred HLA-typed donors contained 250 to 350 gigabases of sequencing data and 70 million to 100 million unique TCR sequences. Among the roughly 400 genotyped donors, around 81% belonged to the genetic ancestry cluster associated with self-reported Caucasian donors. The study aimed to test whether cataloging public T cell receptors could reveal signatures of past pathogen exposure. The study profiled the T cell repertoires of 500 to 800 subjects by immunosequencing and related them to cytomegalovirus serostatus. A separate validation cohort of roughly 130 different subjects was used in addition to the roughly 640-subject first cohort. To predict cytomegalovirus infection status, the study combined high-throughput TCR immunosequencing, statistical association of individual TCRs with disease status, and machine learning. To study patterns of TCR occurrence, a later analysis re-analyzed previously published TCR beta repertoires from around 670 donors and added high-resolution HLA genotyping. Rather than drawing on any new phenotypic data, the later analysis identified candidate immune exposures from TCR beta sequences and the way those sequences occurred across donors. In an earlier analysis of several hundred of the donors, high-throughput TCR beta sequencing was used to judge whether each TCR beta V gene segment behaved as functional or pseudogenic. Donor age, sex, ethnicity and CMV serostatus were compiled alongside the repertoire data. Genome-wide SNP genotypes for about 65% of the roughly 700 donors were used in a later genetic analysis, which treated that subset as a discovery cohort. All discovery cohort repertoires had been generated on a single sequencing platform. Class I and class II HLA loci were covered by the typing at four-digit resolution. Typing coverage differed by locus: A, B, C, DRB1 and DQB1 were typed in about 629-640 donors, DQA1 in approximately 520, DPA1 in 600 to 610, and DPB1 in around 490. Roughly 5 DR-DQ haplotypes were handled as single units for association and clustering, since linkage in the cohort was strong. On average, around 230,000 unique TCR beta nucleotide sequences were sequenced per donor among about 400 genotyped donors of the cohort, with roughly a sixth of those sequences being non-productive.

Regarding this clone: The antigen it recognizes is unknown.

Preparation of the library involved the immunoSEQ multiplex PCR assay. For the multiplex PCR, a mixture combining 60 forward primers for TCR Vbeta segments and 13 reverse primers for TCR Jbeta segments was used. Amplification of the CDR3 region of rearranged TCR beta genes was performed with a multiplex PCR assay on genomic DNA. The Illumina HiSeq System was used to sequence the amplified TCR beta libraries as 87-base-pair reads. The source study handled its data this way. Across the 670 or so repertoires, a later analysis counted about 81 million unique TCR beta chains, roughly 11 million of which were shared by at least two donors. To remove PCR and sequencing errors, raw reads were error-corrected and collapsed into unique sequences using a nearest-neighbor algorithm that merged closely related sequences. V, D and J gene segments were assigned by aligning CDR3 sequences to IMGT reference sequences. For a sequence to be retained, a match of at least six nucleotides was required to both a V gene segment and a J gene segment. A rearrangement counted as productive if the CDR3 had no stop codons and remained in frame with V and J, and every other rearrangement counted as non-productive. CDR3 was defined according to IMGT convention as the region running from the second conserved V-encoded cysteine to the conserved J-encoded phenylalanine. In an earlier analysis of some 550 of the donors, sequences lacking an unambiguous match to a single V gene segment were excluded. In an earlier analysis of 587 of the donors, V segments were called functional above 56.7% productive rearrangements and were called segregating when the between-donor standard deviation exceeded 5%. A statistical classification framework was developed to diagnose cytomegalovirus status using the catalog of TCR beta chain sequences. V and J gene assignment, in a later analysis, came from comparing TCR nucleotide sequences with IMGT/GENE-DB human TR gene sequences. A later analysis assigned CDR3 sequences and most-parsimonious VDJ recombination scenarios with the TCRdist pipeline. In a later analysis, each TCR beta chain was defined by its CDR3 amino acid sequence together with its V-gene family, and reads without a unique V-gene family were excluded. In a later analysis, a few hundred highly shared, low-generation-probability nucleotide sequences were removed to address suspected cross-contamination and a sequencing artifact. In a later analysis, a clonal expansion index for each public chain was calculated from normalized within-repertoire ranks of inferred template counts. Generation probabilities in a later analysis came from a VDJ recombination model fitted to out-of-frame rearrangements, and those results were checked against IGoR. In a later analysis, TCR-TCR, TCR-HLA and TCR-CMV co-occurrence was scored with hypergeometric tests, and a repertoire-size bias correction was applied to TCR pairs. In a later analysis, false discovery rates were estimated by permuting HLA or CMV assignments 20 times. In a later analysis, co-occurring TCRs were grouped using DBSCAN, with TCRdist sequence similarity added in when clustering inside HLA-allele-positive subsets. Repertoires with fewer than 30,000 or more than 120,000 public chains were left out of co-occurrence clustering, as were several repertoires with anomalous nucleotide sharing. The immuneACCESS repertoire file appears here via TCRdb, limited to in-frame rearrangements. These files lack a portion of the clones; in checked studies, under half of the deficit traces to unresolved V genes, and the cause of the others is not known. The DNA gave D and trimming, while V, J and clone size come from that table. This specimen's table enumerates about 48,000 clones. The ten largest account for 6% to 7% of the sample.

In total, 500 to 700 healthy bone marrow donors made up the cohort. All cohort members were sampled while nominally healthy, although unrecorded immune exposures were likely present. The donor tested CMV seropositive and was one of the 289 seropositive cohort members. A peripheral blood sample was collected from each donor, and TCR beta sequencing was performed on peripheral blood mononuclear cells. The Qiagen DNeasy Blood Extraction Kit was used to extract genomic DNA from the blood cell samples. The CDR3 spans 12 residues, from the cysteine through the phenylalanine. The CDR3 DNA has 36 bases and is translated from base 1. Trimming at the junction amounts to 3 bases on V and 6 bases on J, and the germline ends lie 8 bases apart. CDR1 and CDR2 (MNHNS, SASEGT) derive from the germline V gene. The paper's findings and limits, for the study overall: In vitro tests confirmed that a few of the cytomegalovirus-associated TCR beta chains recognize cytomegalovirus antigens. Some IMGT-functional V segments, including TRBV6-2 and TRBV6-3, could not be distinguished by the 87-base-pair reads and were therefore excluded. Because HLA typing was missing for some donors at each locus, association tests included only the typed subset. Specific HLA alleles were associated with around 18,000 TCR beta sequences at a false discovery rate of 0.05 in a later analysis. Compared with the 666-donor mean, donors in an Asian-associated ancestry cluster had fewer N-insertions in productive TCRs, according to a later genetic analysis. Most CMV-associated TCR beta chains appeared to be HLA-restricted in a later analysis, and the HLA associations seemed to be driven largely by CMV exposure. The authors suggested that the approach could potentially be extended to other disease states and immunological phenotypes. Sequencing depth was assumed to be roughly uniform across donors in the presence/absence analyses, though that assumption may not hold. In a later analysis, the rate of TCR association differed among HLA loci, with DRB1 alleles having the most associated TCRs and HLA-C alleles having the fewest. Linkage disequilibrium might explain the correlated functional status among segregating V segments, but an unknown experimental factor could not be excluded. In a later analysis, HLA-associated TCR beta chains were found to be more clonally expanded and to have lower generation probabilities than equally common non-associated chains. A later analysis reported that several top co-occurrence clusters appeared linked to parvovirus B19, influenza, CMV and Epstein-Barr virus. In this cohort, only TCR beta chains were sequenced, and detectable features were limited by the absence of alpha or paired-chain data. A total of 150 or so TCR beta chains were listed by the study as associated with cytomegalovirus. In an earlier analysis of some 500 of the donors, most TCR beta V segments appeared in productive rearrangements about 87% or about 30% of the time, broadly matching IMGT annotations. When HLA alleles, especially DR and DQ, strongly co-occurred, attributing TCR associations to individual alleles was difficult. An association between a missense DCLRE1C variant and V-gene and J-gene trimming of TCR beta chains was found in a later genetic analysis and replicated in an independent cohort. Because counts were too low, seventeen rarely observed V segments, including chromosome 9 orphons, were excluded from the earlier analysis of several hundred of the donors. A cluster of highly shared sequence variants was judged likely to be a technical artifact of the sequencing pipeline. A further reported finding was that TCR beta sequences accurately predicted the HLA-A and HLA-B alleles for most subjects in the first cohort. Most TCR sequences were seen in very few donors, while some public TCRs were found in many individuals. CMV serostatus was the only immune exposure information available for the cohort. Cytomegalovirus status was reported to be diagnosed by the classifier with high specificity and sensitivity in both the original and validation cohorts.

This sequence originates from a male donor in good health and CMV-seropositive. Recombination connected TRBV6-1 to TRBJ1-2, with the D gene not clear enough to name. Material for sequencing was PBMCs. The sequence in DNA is TGTGCCAGCAGTGAGGGTGGGCATGGCTACACCTTC. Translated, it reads CASSEGGHGYTF.